Following are 18 T cell receptor beta chains from one sample sequenced in a study of identical twins' blood T cells. A single record per CDR3 protein comes from TCRdb applying MiXCR to the 5' RACE reads. The sample has fewer than 450,000 distinct CDR3 sequences; under 30% are singletons. What was sequenced was PBMCs. All receptors derive from a woman aged 18 to 49 in good health.

The genes are TRBV7-6 and TRBJ2-7, with 10 bases fitting TRBD2. Trimming removed 4 bases from V and 9 bases from J; junction bases left unmatched: 12. CDR1 and CDR2 (germline): SGHVS, FNYEAQ. This CDR3 has 15 amino acids. The CDR3 coding sequence is TGTGCCAGCAGCTCCCTAGCGGGAGTCACTCTTTCGCAGTACTTC. Amino acids: CASSSLAGVTLSQYF.

This clonotype was counted at least ten times. This chain joins TRBV2 and TRBJ1-5; 8 bases match TRBD1. The germline V gene encodes CDR1 SNHLY and CDR2 FYNNEI. Trimming took 6 bases from V and 6 from J; bases not matched to a gene: 7. The CDR3 has 14 residues. DNA for the CDR3: TGTGCCAGCAGGGGCAGGGGGCAGTTTCAGCCCCAGCATTTT. Translation: CASRGRGQFQPQHF.

This clonotype was counted only a few times. The chain has TRBV7-9 and TRBJ1-1; weak D call: TRBD1 (5 bases). The germline V gene has CDR1 SEHNR and CDR2 FQNEAQ (reference sequence). V lost 6 bases to trimming and J lost 4 bases, with 15 bases between them. The CDR3 runs to 14 residues. This CDR3 is CASRAVQGGTEAFF. The CDR3 bases are TGTGCCAGCAGAGCCGTCCAGGGAGGCACTGAAGCTTTCTTT.

The CDR3 loop is CASSVAGGTYEQYF. The CDR3, as DNA: TGTGCCAGCAGCGTAGCGGGGGGCACCTACGAGCAGTACTTC. The chain combines TRBV9 with TRBJ2-7, with D tentatively TRBD2 (7 bases). Germline CDR1 and CDR2: SGDLS and YYNGEE. Between the trimmed V and J ends, which lost 0 bases and 2 bases, there was a span of 9 bases. This CDR3 is 14 amino acids long.

The chain uses TRBV5-1 and TRBJ2-3, with D possibly matching TRBD2 (5 bases). The germline CDR1 and CDR2 sequences are SGHRS and YFSETQ. The V and J ends lost 3 bases and 10 bases respectively, with 15 bases between them. CDR3 length: 13 residues. The CDR3 nucleotides read TGCGCCAGCAGCTCCGGAGGCAGTAGCGCGCAGTATTTT. It codes for CASSSGGSSAQYF. The entire variable domain, with the rest obtained from reference TRBV5-1 and TRBJ2-3, is as follows: KAGVTQTPRYLIKTRGQQVTLSCSPISGHRSVSWYQQTPGQGLQFLFEYFSETQRNKGNFPGRFSGRQFSNSRSEMNVSTLELGDSALYLCASSSGGSSAQYFGPGTRLTVL.

This clonotype has a handful of counts. J is TRBJ1-2 and V is TRBV29-1; 8 bases align to TRBD1. CDR1 is SQVTM and CDR2 is ANQGSEA in the germline V gene. This CDR3 comprises 13 residues. V dropped 5 bases and J dropped 3; count of bases not matched to a gene: 5. The CDR3 reads CSVTDRADYGYTF. DNA for the CDR3: TGCAGCGTTACGGACAGGGCGGACTATGGCTACACCTTC.

On this clonotype itself: Given a much more abundant clone one base away, this may be a read error. The chain uses TRBV9 and TRBJ2-2; TRBD2 might be the D (6 bases). Germline lookup yields CDR1 SGDLS and CDR2 YYNGEE. Trimming pared 7 bases from V and 7 bases from J, leaving 20 bases between. The CDR3 spans 15 residues. CDR3: CASGTTGSGNGELFF. CDR3 sequence (DNA): TGTGCCAGCGGCACAACAGGTAGCGGTAACGGGGAGCTGTTTTTT. The variable domain in full, completed from reference TRBV9 and TRBJ2-2, reads DSGVTQTPKHLITATGQRVTLRCSPRSGDLSVYWYQQSLDQGLQFLIQYYNGEERAKGNILERFSAQQFPDLHSELNLSSLELGDSALYFCASGTTGSGNGELFFGEGSRLTVL.

In DNA, the CDR3 is TGTGCCAGCAGCCAAGAAGGAGGATCTCAGCCCCAGCATTTT. The encoded protein is CASSQEGGSQPQHF. V and J are TRBV3-1 and TRBJ1-5, with D uncertain. The V end lost 0 bases, the J end lost 6 bases, and 9 bases lay between the germline ends. The CDR3 runs 14 residues. CDR1 and CDR2 from the germline V gene are LGHDT and YNNKEL (reference sequence). The variable domain in full, completed from reference TRBV3-1 and TRBJ1-5, reads DTAVSQTPKYLVTQMGNDKSIKCEQNLGHDTMYWYKQDSKKFLKIMFSYNNKELIINETVPNRFSPKSPDKAHLNLHINSLELGDSAVYFCASSQEGGSQPQHFGDGTRLSIL.

The table lists this clonotype with a few counts. V is TRBV11-3 and J is TRBJ1-1; the D gene is possibly TRBD1 (6 bases). Trimming cost V 5 bases and J 0 bases, with 16 bases left between them. Per the germline V gene, CDR1 is SGHNT and CDR2 is YENEEA. This CDR3 region has 16 residues. For the CDR3, the DNA is TGTGCCAGCAGCGCCCCCCGGGACATTTTGAACACTGAAGCTTTCTTT. Translating gives CASSAPRDILNTEAFF.

There are many counts of this clonotype. J is TRBJ2-7 and V is TRBV2; 8 bases match TRBD2. V lost 4 bases to trimming and J lost 2 bases; unmatched junction nucleotides: 4. The CDR3 loop spans 14 amino acids. CDR1 is SNHLY and CDR2 is FYNNEI in the germline V gene. CDR3 DNA: TGTGCCAGCAGTGCGCTAGCGGGTGCCTACGAGCAGTACTTC. Translating it yields CASSALAGAYEQYF. Combining the CDR3 with reference TRBV2 and TRBJ2-7 gives the whole variable domain EPEVTQTPSHQVTQMGQEVILRCVPISNHLYFYWYRQILGQKVEFLVSFYNNEISEKSEIFDDQFSVERPDGSNFTLKIRSTKLEDSAMYFCASSALAGAYEQYFGPGTRLTVT.

For this clonotype: Being one base from a much bigger clone, this may be a read error. This rearrangement joins TRBV29-1 to TRBJ1-1; unclear D gene. The CDR3 sequence is 11 residues long. V lost 5 bases to trimming and J lost 6 bases, with 10 bases between them. CDR1 SQVTM and CDR2 ANQGSEA come from the germline V gene. The CDR3 DNA follows: TGCAGCGTTACAGTGGCGGCTGAAGCTTTCTTT. Encoded protein: CSVTVAAEAFF. Together with reference TRBV29-1 and TRBJ1-1, the CDR3 gives the full variable domain: SAVISQKPSRDICQRGTSLTIQCQVDSQVTMMFWYRQQPGQSLTLIATANQGSEATYESGFVIDKFPISRPNLTFSTLTVSNMSPEDSSIYLCSVTVAAEAFFGQGTRLTVV.

This clonotype turned up a few times. The chain carries TRBV7-2 and TRBJ1-5; D is unclear. CDR3 length: 14 amino acids. Germline V gene sequence: CDR1 SGHTA, CDR2 FQGNSA. V was pared by 2 bases and J by 4 bases, with 9 bases between. The CDR3 loop is CASSLSVGNQPQHF. The CDR3, as DNA: TGTGCCAGCAGCTTAAGCGTGGGAAATCAGCCCCAGCATTTT.

The V and J genes are TRBV12-3 or TRBV12-4 and TRBJ1-4; maybe TRBD1 (6 bases). The CDR3 is made up of 15 amino acids. The germline V and J ends were trimmed by 3 bases and 7 bases, with 15 bases remaining between them. CDR3 in DNA: TGTGCCAGCAGTTTCGATGACAGGATGAGTGAAAAACTGTTTTTT. It is translated as CASSFDDRMSEKLFF.

This clonotype was detected a few times. A much larger clone differs from this one at a single base, so this may be a read error. The V call is TRBV10-3, the J call TRBJ2-1, with D possibly being TRBD2 (5 bases). V was pared by 4 bases and J by 8 bases, with 15 bases between. CDR3 size: 14 residues. CDR1 and CDR2 (germline): ENHRY, SYGVKD. The chain's CDR3 is CAISGPGFLDEQFF. DNA for the CDR3: TGTGCCATCAGTGGACCGGGGTTCTTAGATGAGCAGTTCTTC.

Details on this clonotype: A much more abundant neighbour one base away suggests this may be a read error. The gene calls are TRBV3-1 and TRBJ1-1; D unresolved. The CDR3 consists of 12 residues. In germline, CDR1 is LGHDT, CDR2 YNNKEL (reference sequence). The CDR3 region is CASSQVATETFF. The CDR3 bases are TGTGCCAGCAGCCAGGTTGCAACTGAAACTTTCTTT.

This clonotype showed up just a few times. The chain recombines TRBV7-9 with TRBJ1-1, with TRBD1 as a possible D gene (5 bases). V was pared by 7 bases and J by 5 bases, with 14 bases between. From germline, CDR1 is SEHNR and CDR2 FQNEAQ (reference sequence). The length of the CDR3 is 13 residues. CDR3: CASTPGGWTEAFF. The DNA for the CDR3 is TGTGCCAGCACCCCTGGGGGTTGGACTGAAGCTTTCTTT. Combining the CDR3 with reference TRBV7-9 and TRBJ1-1 gives the whole variable domain DTGVSQNPRHKITKRGQNVTFRCDPISEHNRLYWYRQTLGQGPEFLTYFQNEAQLEKSRLLSDRFSAERPKGSFSTLEIQRTEQGDSAMYLCASTPGGWTEAFFGQGTRLTVV.

The V and J genes are TRBV27 and TRBJ2-3, with 8 bases aligning to TRBD1. The CDR3 has 16 amino acids. The junction had 8 bases not matched to a gene; V was cut back by 3 bases and J by 3 bases. The germline CDR1 and CDR2 sequences are MNHEY and SMNVEV (reference sequence). The CDR3 nucleotides read TGTGCCAGCAGTTTCCTCGGACAGGGAAGGACAGATACGCAGTATTTT. Translation: CASSFLGQGRTDTQYF.

Concerning this clonotype: Germline and junction disagree at one end, which may indicate a read error. The rearrangement links TRBV20-1 to TRBJ1-1; no firm D call. Germline assignment: CDR1 DFQATT and CDR2 SNEGSKA (reference sequence). The CDR3 is made up of 13 amino acids. The CDR3 DNA follows: TGCAGTGCTAGTTTATTCGCCAATAGTGAATCTTTCTTT. It codes for CSASLFANSESFF.